These 23 T cell receptor beta chains came from one sample sequenced in a study of beta chain features in type 1 diabetes. The whole isolated RNA underwent reverse transcription, so sequencing captured expressed TCRB transcripts. Only in-frame clones appear in the TCRdb table, and some are missing; sequencing was by immunoSEQ multiplex PCR. The repertoire has 400,000 to 500,000 clones, roughly 14% of them found once; the top ten carry approximately 0.038%. Sequences were obtained from naive CD4+ T cells from blood. These receptors were obtained from a young man in good health.

The gene calls are TRBV6-5 and TRBJ2-2; D perhaps matches TRBD1 (5 bases). From germline, CDR1 is MNHEY and CDR2 SVGAGI. V lost 6 bases to trimming and J lost 7 bases, with 12 bases between them. CDR3 length equals 13 residues. The CDR3 spells CASSLRRGGELFF. CDR3 coding DNA: TGTGCCAGCAGCCTTCGAAGGGGCGGGGAGCTGTTTTTT.

The chain joins TRBV21-1 to TRBJ2-7; the table's D call, TRBD2, was not checked against the DNA. TRBV21-1 is flagged as a pseudogene. The CDR3 loop spans 19 amino acids. The chain's CDR3 is CASSIKVQRGTGAPYEQYV. The DNA for the CDR3 is TGTGCCAGCAGCATTAAAGTCCAGAGGGGAACGGGAGCCCCTTACGAGCAGTACGTC.

The chain joins TRBV4-3 to TRBJ2-5, with D perhaps being TRBD1 or TRBD2 (5 bases each). CDR3 length equals 15 residues. The germline gives CDR1 LGHNA, CDR2 YSLEER. The V gene lost 0 bases and the J gene lost 4 bases, with 12 bases spanning the gap. In DNA, the CDR3 is TGCGCCAGCAGCCAAGATAATCGTGGGGGAGAGACCCAGTACTTC. It is translated as CASSQDNRGGETQYF.

This clone was seen only a few times. This rearrangement joins TRBV5-6 to TRBJ1-1, with D unresolved. Per germline, CDR1 SGHDT and CDR2 YYEEEE. V was clipped by 3 bases and J by 1 base, with 7 bases between them. The CDR3 is made up of 13 amino acids. The CDR3 spells CASSSARNTEAFF. CDR3 in DNA: TGTGCCAGCAGCTCTGCTAGGAACACTGAAGCTTTCTTT.

This chain uses TRBV5-6 with TRBJ2-7, with no clear D. Trimming removed 1 base from V and 7 bases from J, with 6 bases in between. This CDR3 has 11 amino acids. Germline assignment: CDR1 SGHDT and CDR2 YYEEEE. For the CDR3, the DNA is TGTGCCAGCAGCTTGTTCGGTGAGCAGTACGTC. It translates to CASSLFGEQYV.

The genes are TRBV14 and TRBJ1-1; D is uncertain. Between the trimmed V and J ends, which lost 4 bases and 1 base, there was a span of 16 bases. The germline CDR1 and CDR2 sequences are SGHDN and FVKESK. The CDR3 length is 16 residues. This CDR3 reads CASSPGPSHPNTEAFF. CDR3 bases: TGTGCCAGCAGCCCAGGTCCAAGCCACCCGAACACTGAAGCTTTCTTT.

Remarks on this clone: The same CDR3 arises from other DNA sequences in this sample as well. V usage is TRBV29-1 and J usage is TRBJ2-6; 7 nucleotides match TRBD1. Per germline, CDR1 SQVTM and CDR2 ANQGSEA. Germline trimming cut 6 bases from V and 4 bases from J; bases unmatched to any gene: 3. This CDR3 is built from 13 residues. CDR3 region: CSVRDSGANVLTF. DNA of the CDR3: TGCAGCGTCCGGGACAGCGGGGCCAACGTCCTGACTTTC. The variable domain in full, with the rest retrieved from reference TRBV29-1 and TRBJ2-6, is SAVISQKPSRDICQRGTSLTIQCQVDSQVTMMFWYRQQPGQSLTLIATANQGSEATYESGFVIDKFPISRPNLTFSTLTVSNMSPEDSSIYLCSVRDSGANVLTFGAGSRLTVL.

The chain carries TRBV21-1 and TRBJ2-3. TRBV21-1 is listed as a pseudogene. The CDR3 covers 12 residues. CDR3 protein: CASPPASHTQYF. CDR3 nucleotides: TGTGCCAGCCCCCCGGCGTCCCATACGCAGTATTTT.

The chain recombines TRBV5-1 with TRBJ2-5, with 7 bases that match TRBD2. J lost 3 bases, V lost 0 bases, and 2 bases had no gene match. This CDR3 contains 14 residues. The germline CDR1 and CDR2 sequences are SGHRS and YFSETQ. CDR3: CASSLAGGKETQYF. The CDR3 DNA reads as TGCGCCAGCAGCTTGGCGGGAGGTAAAGAGACCCAGTACTTC.

The chain employs TRBV7-8 and TRBJ2-7, with 7 bases fitting TRBD2. The CDR3 is 15 residues long. Germline CDR1 is SGHVS and CDR2 is FQNEAQ. V was clipped by 1 base and J by 3 bases; unmatched bases: 6. The CDR3 sequence is CASSLEASGFYEQYV. The CDR3 DNA follows: TGTGCCAGCAGCTTAGAGGCTAGCGGATTCTACGAGCAGTACGTC.

This clone was seen more than once but under ten times. The V and J genes are TRBV11-2 and TRBJ1-1, with D uncertain. V lost 3 bases to trimming and J lost 0 bases, with 5 bases between them. The germline V gene encodes CDR1 SGHAT and CDR2 FQNNGV. CDR3 length equals 13 residues. The CDR3: CASSFRLNTEAFF. CDR3 nucleotide sequence: TGTGCCAGCAGCTTTAGACTGAACACTGAAGCTTTCTTT.

The sample holds a few counts of this clone. The chain joins TRBV25-1 to TRBJ1-5; D remains unclear. The CDR3 length is 14 residues. With 1 base removed from V and 4 bases from J, the gap between germline ends came to 8 bases. Germline CDR1 is MGHDK and CDR2 is SYGVNS. CDR3 DNA sequence: TGTGCCAGCAGTGAATCAGGATATAATCAGCCCCAGCATTTT. Protein product: CASSESGYNQPQHF. The entire variable domain, with the rest obtained from reference TRBV25-1 and TRBJ1-5, is as follows: EADIYQTPRYLVIGTGKKITLECSQTMGHDKMYWYQQDPGMELHLIHYSYGVNSTEKGDLSSESTVSRIRTEHFPLTLESARPSHTSQYLCASSESGYNQPQHFGDGTRLSIL.

This chain joins TRBV21-1 and TRBJ2-3; the D segment call TRBD2 is taken from the table without a DNA check. TRBV21-1 is designated a pseudogene. The CDR3 runs 8 residues. The CDR3 sequence is CASSKSPF. The CDR3 DNA sequence: TGTGCCAGCAGCAAATCTCCGTTT.

The genes are TRBV4-1 and TRBJ2-1, with 9 nucleotides matching TRBD2. This CDR3 spans 16 amino acids. The J segment lost 9 bases and the V segment lost 3 bases, leaving 12 bases of the junction unmatched. CDR1 and CDR2 (germline): MGHRA, YSYEKL. CDR3 loop: CASSHQSRGGLGEQFF. The CDR3 coding sequence is TGCGCCAGCAGCCACCAATCGCGGGGGGGCCTCGGTGAGCAGTTCTTC.

The chain is built from TRBV5-1 and TRBJ2-7; D uncertain. Germline values: CDR1 SGHRS, CDR2 YFSETQ. The CDR3 loop spans 12 amino acids. Trimming pared 1 base from V and 5 bases from J, leaving 7 bases between. This CDR3 is CASSLRADEQYF. CDR3 sequence (DNA): TGCGCCAGCAGCTTGAGGGCCGACGAGCAGTACTTC.

This clone was seen a few times. The chain joins TRBV5-1 to TRBJ2-3; 9 bases are a match to TRBD2. The CDR3 covers 16 residues. V lost 4 bases, J lost 0 bases, and 6 bases stayed unmatched. Looked up from germline, CDR1 is SGHRS and CDR2 is YFSETQ. The CDR3 bases are TGCGCCAGCAGCCGGCTAGCGGGATTAAGCACAGATACGCAGTATTTT. Translating it yields CASSRLAGLSTDTQYF.

This chain connects TRBV7-9 to TRBJ2-5, with D unresolved. Trimming stripped 4 bases from V and 11 bases from J, with 20 bases between. The CDR3 covers 14 residues. Germline V gene data show CDR1 as SEHNR and CDR2 as FQNEAQ (reference sequence). CDR3 amino acids: CASSSWEPTAPQYF. The CDR3 DNA is TGTGCCAGCAGCTCTTGGGAACCCACGGCCCCACAGTACTTC.

This clone has only a few counts. The chain couples TRBV7-2 to TRBJ2-1, with 7 nucleotides matching TRBD2. V trimming: 5 bases; J trimming: 3 bases; junction bases outside the gene matches: 1. This CDR3 spans 13 amino acids. Per the germline V gene, CDR1 is SGHTA and CDR2 is FQGNSA. CDR3 nucleotide sequence: TGTGCCAGCAGCGCTAGCGGCTACAATGAGCAGTTCTTC. Amino acid sequence: CASSASGYNEQFF.

This chain's CDR3 is CASSVSTAGTGELFF. The CDR3 DNA sequence: TGTGCCAGCAGCGTGTCCACAGCGGGCACCGGGGAGCTGTTTTTT. The chain recombines TRBV9 with TRBJ2-2, with D tentatively TRBD2 (6 bases). V was cut by 2 bases and J by 4 bases, with 12 bases left in between. Germline values: CDR1 SGDLS, CDR2 YYNGEE. The CDR3 length is 15 residues.

The V gene is TRBV4-3, the J gene TRBJ1-5, with D possibly TRBD1 on 6 matching bases. There are 16 residues in the CDR3. Germline assignment: CDR1 LGHNA and CDR2 YSLEER. V was clipped by 3 bases and J by 5 bases, with 17 bases between them. CDR3 region: CASSHPVEGGDQPQHF. CDR3 DNA: TGCGCCAGCAGCCACCCCGTGGAGGGGGGTGATCAGCCCCAGCATTTT.

There are a few counts of this clone. V is TRBV19 and J is TRBJ2-3; 7 bases fit TRBD2. The germline V gene encodes CDR1 LNHDA and CDR2 SQIVND (reference sequence). The CDR3 is made up of 15 amino acids. With 3 bases clipped from V and 3 bases from J, the junction kept 6 bases outside the gene matches. CDR3 residues: CASSIQAGSTDTQYF. The CDR3 bases are TGTGCCAGTAGTATCCAAGCGGGAAGTACAGATACGCAGTATTTT.

This clone has just a few counts. The V call is TRBV7-9, the J call TRBJ2-5, with D uncertain. V was clipped by 4 bases and J by 7 bases, with 22 bases between them. This CDR3 has 16 amino acids. Germline V gene sequence: CDR1 SEHNR, CDR2 FQNEAQ (reference sequence). Here the CDR3 reads CASSSIGILDSGTQYF. In DNA, the CDR3 is TGTGCCAGCAGCTCCATTGGGATTCTTGACTCGGGGACCCAGTACTTC. Full variable domain (remainder filled in from reference TRBV7-9 and TRBJ2-5): DTGVSQNPRHKITKRGQNVTFRCDPISEHNRLYWYRQTLGQGPEFLTYFQNEAQLEKSRLLSDRFSAERPKGSFSTLEIQRTEQGDSAMYLCASSSIGILDSGTQYFGPGTRLLVL.

This clone was observed a few times. The V gene is TRBV27, the J gene TRBJ1-2, with 10 bases fitting TRBD1. Trimming cost V 9 bases and J 8 bases; bases outside gene matches: 6. Looked up from germline, CDR1 is MNHEY and CDR2 is SMNVEV (reference sequence). This CDR3 spans 12 amino acids. As DNA, the CDR3 is TGTGCCAGTGGGGACAGGGGAGGAGGCTACACCTTC. Protein: CASGDRGGGYTF.